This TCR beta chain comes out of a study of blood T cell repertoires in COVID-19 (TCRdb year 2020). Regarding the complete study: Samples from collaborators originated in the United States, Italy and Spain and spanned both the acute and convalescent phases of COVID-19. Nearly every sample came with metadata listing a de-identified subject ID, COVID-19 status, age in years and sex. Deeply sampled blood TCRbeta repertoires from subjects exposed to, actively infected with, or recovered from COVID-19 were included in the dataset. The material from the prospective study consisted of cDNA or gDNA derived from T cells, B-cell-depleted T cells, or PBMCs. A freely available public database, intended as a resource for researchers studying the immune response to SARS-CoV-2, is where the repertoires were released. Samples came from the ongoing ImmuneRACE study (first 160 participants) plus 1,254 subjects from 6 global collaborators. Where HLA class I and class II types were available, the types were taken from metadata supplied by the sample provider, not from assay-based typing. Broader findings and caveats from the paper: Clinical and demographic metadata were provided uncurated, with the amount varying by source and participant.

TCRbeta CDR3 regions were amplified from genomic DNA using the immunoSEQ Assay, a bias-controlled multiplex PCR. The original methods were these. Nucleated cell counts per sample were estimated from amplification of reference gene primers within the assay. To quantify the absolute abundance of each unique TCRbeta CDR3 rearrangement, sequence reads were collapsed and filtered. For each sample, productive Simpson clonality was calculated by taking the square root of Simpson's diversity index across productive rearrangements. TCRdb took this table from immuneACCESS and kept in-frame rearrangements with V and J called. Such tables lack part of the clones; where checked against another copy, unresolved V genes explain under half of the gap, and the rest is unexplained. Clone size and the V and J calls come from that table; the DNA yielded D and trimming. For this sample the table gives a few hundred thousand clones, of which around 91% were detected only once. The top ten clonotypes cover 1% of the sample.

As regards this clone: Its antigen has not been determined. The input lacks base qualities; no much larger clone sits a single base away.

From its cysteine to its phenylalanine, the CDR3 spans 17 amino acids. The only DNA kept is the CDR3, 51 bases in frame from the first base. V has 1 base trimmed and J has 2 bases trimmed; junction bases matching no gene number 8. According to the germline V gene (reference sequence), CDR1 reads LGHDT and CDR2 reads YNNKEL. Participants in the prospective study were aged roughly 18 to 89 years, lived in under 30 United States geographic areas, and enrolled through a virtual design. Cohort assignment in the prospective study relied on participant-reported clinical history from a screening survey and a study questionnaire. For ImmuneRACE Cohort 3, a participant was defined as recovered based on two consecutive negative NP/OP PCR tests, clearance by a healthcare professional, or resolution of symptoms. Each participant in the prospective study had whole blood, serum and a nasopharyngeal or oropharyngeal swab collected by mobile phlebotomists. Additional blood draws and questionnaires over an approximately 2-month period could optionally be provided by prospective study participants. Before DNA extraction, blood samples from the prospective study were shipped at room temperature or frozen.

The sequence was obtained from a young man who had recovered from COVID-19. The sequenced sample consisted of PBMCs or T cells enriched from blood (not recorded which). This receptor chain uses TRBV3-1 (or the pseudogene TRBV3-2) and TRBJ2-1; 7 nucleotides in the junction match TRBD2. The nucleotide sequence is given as TGTGCCAGCAGCCAAGTAACACGGGAGGTGCCCTACAATGAGCAGTTCTTC. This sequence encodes CASSQVTREVPYNEQFF.